A selection of T cell receptor beta chains follows, all from one sample in a study of Ad26.COV2.S vaccination and SARS-CoV-2 variants. Using immunoSEQ multiplex PCR, the repertoire was profiled, and TCRdb retains in-frame clones only, with some absent. The table lists some 390,000 clones, about 91% of them singletons. This sample comprised peripheral blood, obtained in a trial of Ad26.COV2.S vaccine versus placebo. The receptors were sampled from a person aged 18-65 years who received the Ad26.COV2.S COVID-19 vaccine or a placebo. CDR3s include the opening cysteine and the closing phenylalanine or tryptophan. The D gene is left open where the match is weak.

d_gene	v_gene	j_gene	CDR3aa	CDR3nt
-	TRBV5-4	TRBJ2-5	CASSNGGIKETQYF	TGTGCCAGCAGTAACGGCGGGATTAAAGAGACCCAGTACTTC
-	TRBV9	TRBJ2-5	CASSKSPGVGETQYF	TGTGCCAGCAGCAAATCCCCCGGAGTCGGAGAGACCCAGTACTTC
-	TRBV6-5	TRBJ1-1	CASSLRTQNTEAFF	TGTGCCAGCAGTTTACGGACACAGAACACTGAAGCTTTCTTT
-	TRBV15	TRBJ1-4	CATSRDWGAREKLFF	TGTGCCACCAGCAGAGATTGGGGGGCCAGGGAAAAACTGTTTTTT
TRBD1	TRBV15	TRBJ1-5	CATSRGTDYQPQHF	TGTGCCACCAGCAGGGGGACAGATTATCAGCCCCAGCATTTT
-	TRBV14	TRBJ2-3	CASATGIGTDTQYF	TGTGCCAGTGCTACCGGGATTGGCACAGATACGCAGTATTTT
-	TRBV28	TRBJ1-2	CASSLGGPTYGYTF	TGTGCCAGCAGTCTTGGGGGCCCCACCTATGGCTACACCTTC
TRBD1	TRBV19	TRBJ1-2	CASSPRTGVGYGYGYTF	TGTGCCAGTAGTCCTCGGACAGGGGTAGGGTACGGATATGGCTACACCTTC
-	TRBV18	TRBJ1-4	CASSREWDGRLFF	TGTGCCAGCTCACGGGAATGGGACGGCAGACTGTTTTTT
-	TRBV12-3/TRBV12-4	TRBJ1-2	CASSFGGSGYTF	TGTGCCAGCAGTTTTGGGGGGAGTGGCTACACCTTC
-	TRBV5-1	TRBJ1-2	CASSMTANYGYTF	TGCGCCAGCAGCATGACAGCTAACTATGGCTACACCTTC
TRBD1	TRBV10-3	TRBJ2-7	CAISEQGQEYEQYF	TGTGCCATCAGTGAGCAAGGACAGGAGTACGAGCAGTACTTC